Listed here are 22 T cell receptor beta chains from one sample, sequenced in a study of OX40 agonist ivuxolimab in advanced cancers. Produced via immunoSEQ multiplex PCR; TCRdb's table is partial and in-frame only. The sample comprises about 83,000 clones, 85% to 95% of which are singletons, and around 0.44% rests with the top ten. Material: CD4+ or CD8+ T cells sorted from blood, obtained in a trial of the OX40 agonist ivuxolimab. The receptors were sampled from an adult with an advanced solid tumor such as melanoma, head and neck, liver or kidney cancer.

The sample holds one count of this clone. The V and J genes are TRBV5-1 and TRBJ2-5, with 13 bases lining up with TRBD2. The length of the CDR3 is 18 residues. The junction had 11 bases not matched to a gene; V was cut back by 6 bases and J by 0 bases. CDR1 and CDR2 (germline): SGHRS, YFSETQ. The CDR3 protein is CASTNGLAGVWYQETQYF. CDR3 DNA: TGCGCCAGCACGAACGGACTAGCGGGAGTTTGGTACCAAGAGACCCAGTACTTC.

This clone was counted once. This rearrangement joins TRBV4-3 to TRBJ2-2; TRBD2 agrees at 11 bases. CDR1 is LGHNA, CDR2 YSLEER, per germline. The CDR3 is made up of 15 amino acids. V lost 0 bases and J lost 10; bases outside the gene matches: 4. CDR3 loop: CASSQELAGGKELFF. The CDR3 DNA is TGCGCCAGCAGCCAAGAGTTAGCGGGGGGGAAGGAGCTGTTTTTT.

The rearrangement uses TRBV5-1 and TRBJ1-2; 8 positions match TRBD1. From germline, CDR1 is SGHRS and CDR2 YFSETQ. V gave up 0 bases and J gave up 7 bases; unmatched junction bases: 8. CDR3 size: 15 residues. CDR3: CASSLEMGRGLGYTF. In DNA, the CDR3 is TGCGCCAGCAGCTTGGAAATGGGCAGGGGGCTTGGCTACACCTTC.

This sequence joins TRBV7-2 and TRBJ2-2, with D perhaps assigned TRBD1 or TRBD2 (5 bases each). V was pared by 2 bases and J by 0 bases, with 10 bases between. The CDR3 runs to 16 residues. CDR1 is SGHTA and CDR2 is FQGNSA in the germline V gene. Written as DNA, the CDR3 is TGTGCCAGCAGCTTATCCGGGACGGCGAACACCGGGGAGCTGTTTTTT. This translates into CASSLSGTANTGELFF.

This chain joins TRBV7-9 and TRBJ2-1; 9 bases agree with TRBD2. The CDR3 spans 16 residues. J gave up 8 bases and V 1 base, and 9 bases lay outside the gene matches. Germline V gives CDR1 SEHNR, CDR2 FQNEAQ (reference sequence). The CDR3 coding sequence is TGTGCCAGCAGCTTAGGAACGCTAGCGGGATTAGATGAGCAGTTCTTC. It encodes CASSLGTLAGLDEQFF. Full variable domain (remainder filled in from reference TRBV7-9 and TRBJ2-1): DTGVSQNPRHKITKRGQNVTFRCDPISEHNRLYWYRQTLGQGPEFLTYFQNEAQLEKSRLLSDRFSAERPKGSFSTLEIQRTEQGDSAMYLCASSLGTLAGLDEQFFGPGTRLTVL.

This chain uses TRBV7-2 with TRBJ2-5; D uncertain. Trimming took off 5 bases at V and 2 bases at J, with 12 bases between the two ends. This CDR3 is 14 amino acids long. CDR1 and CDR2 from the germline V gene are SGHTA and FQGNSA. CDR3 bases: TGTGCCAGCAGCACCCAAGGTGGGCAAGAGACCCAGTACTTC. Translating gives CASSTQGGQETQYF.

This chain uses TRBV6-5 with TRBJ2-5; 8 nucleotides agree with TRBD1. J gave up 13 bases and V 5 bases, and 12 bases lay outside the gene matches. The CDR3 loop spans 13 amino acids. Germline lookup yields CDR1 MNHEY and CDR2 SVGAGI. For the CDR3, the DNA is TGTGCCAGCAGTGTCCTACAGGGGGGACCTGCGTACTTC. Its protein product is CASSVLQGGPAYF.

In nucleotides, the CDR3 is TGCGCCAGCAGCTTCACTAGCGGGGCCTACAATGAGCAGTTCTTC. Its protein is CASSFTSGAYNEQFF. This sequence joins TRBV4-3 and TRBJ2-1; 10 positions match TRBD2. CDR3 length equals 15 residues. Germline CDR1 and CDR2: LGHNA and YSLEER. V lost 5 bases and J lost 2; bases outside the gene matches: 3.

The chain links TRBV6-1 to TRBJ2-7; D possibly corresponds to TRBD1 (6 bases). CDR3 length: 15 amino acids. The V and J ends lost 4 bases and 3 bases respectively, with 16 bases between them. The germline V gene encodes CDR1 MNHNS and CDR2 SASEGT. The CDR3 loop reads CASSARDTSDYEQYF. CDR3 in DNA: TGTGCCAGCAGTGCCAGGGACACTTCGGACTACGAGCAGTACTTC.

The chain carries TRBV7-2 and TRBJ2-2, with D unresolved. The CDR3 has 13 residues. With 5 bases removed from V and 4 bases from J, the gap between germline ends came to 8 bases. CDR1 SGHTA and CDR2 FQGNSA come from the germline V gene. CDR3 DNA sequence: TGTGCCAGCAGCCCTCTGGGCACCGGGGAGCTGTTTTTT. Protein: CASSPLGTGELFF.

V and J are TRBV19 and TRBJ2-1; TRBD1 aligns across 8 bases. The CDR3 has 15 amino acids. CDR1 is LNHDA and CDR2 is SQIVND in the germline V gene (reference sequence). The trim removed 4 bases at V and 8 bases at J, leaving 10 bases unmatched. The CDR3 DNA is TGTGCCAGTAGTAACCCTCAGGGGGCGCGGGATGAGCAGTTCTTC. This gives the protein CASSNPQGARDEQFF.

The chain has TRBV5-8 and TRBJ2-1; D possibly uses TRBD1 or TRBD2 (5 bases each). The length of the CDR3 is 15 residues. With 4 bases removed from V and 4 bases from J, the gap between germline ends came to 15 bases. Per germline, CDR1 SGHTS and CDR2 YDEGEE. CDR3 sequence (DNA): TGTGCCAGCAGCCCCGGGACGGCTATTTACAATGAGCAGTTCTTC. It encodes CASSPGTAIYNEQFF. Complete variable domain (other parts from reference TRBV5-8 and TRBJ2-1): EAGVTQSPTHLIKTRGQQATLRCSPISGHTSVYWYQQALGLGLQFLLWYDEGEERNRGNFPPRFSGRQFPNYSSELNVNALELEDSALYLCASSPGTAIYNEQFFGPGTRLTVL.

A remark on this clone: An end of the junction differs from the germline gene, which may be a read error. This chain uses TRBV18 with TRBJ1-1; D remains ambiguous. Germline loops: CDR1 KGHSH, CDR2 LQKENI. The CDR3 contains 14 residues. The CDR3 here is CTSSQLATTTEAFF. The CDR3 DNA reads TGTACCAGCTCACAGCTGGCCACTACCACTGAAGCTTTCTTT. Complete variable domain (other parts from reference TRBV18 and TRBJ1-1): NAGVMQNPRHLVRRRGQEARLRCSPMKGHSHVYWYRQLPEEGLKFMVYLQKENIIDESGMPKERFSAEFPKEGPSILRIQQVVRGDSAAYFCTSSQLATTTEAFFGQGTRLTVV.

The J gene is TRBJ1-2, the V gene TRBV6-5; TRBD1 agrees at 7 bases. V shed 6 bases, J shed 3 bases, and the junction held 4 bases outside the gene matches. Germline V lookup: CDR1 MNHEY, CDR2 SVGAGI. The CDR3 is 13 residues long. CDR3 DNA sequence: TGTGCCAGCAGCCGTACAGGGGACTATGGCTACACCTTC. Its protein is CASSRTGDYGYTF.

CDR3 sequence: CASSQDLVRTASYEQYF. The CDR3 DNA follows: TGTGCCAGCAGCCAAGATCTTGTCAGGACGGCATCCTACGAGCAGTACTTC. The V call is TRBV4-2, the J call TRBJ2-7, with unresolved D. Germline values: CDR1 LGHNA, CDR2 YNFKEQ. The CDR3 is 17 residues long. V was trimmed by 0 bases and J by 1 base, leaving 16 bases between them.

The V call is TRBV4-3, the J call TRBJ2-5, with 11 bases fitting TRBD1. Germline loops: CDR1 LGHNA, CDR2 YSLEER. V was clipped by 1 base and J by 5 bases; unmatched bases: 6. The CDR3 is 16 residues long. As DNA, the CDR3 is TGCGCCAGCAGCCAAGGCACCGGGACAGGGGGGGAGACCCAGTACTTC. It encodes CASSQGTGTGGETQYF.

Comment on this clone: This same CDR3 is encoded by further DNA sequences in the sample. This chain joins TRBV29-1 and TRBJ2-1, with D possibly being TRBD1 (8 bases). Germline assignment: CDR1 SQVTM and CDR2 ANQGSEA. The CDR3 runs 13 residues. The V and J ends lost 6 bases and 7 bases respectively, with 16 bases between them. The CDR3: CSVTTGGGNEQFF. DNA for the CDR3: TGCAGCGTAACTACAGGGGGGGGGAATGAGCAGTTCTTC.

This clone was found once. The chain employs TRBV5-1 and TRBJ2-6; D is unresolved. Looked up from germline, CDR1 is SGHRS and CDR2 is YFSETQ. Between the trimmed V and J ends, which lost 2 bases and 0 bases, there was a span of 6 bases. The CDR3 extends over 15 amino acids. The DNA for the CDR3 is TGCGCCAGCAGCTTATTGTCCTCTGGGGCCAACGTCCTGACTTTC. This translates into CASSLLSSGANVLTF.

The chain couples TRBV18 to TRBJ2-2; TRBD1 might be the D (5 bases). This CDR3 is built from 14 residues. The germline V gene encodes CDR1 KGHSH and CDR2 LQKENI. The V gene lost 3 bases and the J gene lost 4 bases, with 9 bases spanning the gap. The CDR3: CASSPQDTTGELFF. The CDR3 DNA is TGTGCCAGCTCACCCCAGGACACCACCGGGGAGCTGTTTTTT.

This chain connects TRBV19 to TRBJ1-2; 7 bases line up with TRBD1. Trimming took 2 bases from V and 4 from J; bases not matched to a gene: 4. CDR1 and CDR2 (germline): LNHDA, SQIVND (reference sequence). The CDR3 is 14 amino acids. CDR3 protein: CASSIRPGGYGYTF. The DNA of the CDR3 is TGTGCCAGTAGTATACGGCCAGGGGGCTATGGCTACACCTTC.

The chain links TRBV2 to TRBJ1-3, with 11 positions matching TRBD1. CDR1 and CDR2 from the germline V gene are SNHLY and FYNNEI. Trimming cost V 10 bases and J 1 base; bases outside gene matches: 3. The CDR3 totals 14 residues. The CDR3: CATGQGASGNTIYF. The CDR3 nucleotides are TGTGCCACCGGACAGGGGGCTTCTGGAAACACCATATATTTT.

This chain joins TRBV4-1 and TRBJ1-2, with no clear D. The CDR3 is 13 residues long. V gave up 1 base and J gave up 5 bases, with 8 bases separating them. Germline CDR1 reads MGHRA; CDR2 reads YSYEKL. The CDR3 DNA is TGCGCCAGCAGCCAAGTTGGCCAGTATGGCTACACCTTC. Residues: CASSQVGQYGYTF.